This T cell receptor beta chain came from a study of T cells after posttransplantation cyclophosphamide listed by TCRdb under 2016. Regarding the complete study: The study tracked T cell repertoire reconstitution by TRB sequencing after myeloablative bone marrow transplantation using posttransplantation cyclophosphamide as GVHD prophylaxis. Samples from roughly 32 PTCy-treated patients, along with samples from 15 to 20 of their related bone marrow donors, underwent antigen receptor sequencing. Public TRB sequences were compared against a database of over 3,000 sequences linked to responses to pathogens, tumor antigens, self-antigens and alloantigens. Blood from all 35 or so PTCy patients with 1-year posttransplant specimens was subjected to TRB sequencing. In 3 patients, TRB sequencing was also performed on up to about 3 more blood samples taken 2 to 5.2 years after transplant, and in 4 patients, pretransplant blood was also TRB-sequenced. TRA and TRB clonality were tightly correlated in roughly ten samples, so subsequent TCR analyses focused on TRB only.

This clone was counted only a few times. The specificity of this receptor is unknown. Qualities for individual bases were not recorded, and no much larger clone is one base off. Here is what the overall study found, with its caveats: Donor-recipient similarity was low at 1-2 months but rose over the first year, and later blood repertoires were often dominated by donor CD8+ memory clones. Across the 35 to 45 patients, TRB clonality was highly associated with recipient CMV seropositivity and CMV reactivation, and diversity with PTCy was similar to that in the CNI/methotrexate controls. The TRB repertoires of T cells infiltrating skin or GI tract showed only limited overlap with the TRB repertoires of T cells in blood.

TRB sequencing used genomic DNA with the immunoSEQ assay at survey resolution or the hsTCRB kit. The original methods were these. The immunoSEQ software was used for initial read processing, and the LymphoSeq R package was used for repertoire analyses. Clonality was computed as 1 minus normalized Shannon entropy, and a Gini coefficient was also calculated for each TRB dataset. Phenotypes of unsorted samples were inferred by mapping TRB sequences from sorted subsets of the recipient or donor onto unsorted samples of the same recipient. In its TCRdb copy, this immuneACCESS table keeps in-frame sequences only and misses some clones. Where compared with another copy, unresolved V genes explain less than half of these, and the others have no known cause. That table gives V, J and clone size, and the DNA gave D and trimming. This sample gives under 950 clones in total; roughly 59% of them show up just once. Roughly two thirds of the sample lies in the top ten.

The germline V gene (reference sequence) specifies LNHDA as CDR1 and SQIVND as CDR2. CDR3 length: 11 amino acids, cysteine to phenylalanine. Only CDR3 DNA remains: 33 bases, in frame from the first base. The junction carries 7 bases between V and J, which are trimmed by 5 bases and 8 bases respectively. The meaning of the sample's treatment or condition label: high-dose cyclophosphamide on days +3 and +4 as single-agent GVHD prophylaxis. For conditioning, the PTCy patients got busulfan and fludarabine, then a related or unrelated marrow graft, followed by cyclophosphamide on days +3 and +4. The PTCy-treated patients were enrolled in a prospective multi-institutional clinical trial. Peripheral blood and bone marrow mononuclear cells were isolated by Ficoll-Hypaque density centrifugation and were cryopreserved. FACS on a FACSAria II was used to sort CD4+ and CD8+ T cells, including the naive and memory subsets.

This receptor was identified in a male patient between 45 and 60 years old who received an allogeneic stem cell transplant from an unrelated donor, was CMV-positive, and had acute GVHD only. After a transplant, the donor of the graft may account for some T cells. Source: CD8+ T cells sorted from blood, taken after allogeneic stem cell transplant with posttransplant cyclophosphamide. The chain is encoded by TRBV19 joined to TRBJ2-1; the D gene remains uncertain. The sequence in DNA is TGTGCCAGTAGTGCCAGATATGAGCAGTTCTTC. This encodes CASSARYEQFF. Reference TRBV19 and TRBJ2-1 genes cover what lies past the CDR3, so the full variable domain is DGGITQSPKYLFRKEGQNVTLSCEQNLNHDAMYWYRQDPGQGLRLIYYSQIVNDFQKGDIAEGYSVSREKKESFPLTVTSAQKNPTAFYLCASSARYEQFFGPGTRLTVL.